This T cell receptor beta chain was captured by sequencing in a study of T cells in Graves' hyperthyroidism and ophthalmopathy. Between the trimmed V and J ends, which lost 9 bases and 0 bases, there was a span of 17 bases. The CDR3 is 15 residues long. Looked up from germline, CDR1 is SEHNR and CDR2 is FQNEAQ (reference sequence). Study-wide results and limits: Progression to ophthalmopathy was predicted a median of about 6.6 months early.

Authors of the study amplified TCR beta CDR3 regions from RNA transcripts. In the first-round RT-PCR of the TCR CDR3, the HTBI primer set was used. MiXCR, applied by TCRdb to the multiplex PCR reads, yields one record per CDR3 protein. The sample lists about 570,000 distinct CDR3 sequences; more than 45% were seen once. Uncontrolled infection, other autoimmune disease, pregnancy or lactation disqualified patients from enrolment. A single count supports this clonotype. The antigen remains undetermined. The sequence derives from an adult woman with Graves' disease, either hyperthyroidism or ophthalmopathy (not recorded which). Sequencing was performed on peripheral blood or thyroid tissue (not recorded which). V gene TRBV7-9 combines with J gene TRBJ1-1; D ambiguous. The CDR3 DNA reads as TGTGCCAGTAGTATAGACCCCTCGTTGAACACTGAAGCTTTCTTT. As protein: CASSIDPSLNTEAFF.